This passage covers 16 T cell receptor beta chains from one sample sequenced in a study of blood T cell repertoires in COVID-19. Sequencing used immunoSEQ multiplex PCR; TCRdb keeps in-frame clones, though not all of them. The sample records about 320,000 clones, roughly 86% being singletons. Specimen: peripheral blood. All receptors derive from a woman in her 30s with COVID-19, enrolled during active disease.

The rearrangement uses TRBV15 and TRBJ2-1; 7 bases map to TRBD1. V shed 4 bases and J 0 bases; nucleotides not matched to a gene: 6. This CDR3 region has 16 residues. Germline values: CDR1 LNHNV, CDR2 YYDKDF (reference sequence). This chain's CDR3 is CATSTGQVSSYNEQFF. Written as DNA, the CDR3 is TGTGCCACCAGCACCGGACAGGTCAGCTCCTACAATGAGCAGTTCTTC.

The CDR3 DNA follows: TGTGCCAGCAACCCAGACAGGGGCCCCTACAATGAGCAGTTCTTC. This translates into CASNPDRGPYNEQFF. The V call is TRBV7-9, the J call TRBJ2-1; 8 positions match TRBD1. V shed 7 bases, J shed 2 bases, and the junction held 7 bases outside the gene matches. The germline CDR1 and CDR2 sequences are SEHNR and FQNEAQ (reference sequence). The CDR3 contains 15 residues.

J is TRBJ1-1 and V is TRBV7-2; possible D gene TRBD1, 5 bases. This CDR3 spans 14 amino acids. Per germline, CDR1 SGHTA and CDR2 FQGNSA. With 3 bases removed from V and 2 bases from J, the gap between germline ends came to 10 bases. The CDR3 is CASSFNGANTEAFF. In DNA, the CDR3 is TGTGCCAGCAGCTTTAATGGGGCCAACACTGAAGCTTTCTTT.

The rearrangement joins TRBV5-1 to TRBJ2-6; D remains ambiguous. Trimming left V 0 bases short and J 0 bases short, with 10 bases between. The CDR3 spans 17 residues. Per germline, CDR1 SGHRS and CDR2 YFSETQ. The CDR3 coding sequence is TGCGCCAGCAGCTTGGTAGTTTCCCGCTCTGGGGCCAACGTCCTGACTTTC. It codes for CASSLVVSRSGANVLTF.

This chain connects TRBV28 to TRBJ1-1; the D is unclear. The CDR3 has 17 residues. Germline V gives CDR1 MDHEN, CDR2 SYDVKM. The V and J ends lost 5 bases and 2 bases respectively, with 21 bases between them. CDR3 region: CASSLSNLDGSNTEAFF. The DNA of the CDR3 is TGTGCCAGCAGTCTATCAAATTTGGACGGGAGTAACACTGAAGCTTTCTTT.

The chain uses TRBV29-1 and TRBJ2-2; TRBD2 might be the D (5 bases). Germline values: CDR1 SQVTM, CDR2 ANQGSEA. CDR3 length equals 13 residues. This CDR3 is CTATTSGTGELFF. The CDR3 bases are TGCACCGCGACTACGTCGGGGACCGGGGAGCTGTTTTTT.

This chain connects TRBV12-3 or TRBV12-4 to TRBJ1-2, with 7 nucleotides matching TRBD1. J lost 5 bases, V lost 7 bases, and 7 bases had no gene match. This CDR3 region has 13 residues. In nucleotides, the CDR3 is TGTGCCAGCACTCCAAGCAGGGGGTATGGCTACACCTTC. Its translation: CASTPSRGYGYTF.

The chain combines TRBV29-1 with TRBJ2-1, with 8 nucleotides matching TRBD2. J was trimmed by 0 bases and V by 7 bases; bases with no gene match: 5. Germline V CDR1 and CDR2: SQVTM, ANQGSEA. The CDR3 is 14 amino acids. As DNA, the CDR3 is TGCAGCGCTATTAGCGGGAACTCCTACAATGAGCAGTTCTTC. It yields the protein CSAISGNSYNEQFF.

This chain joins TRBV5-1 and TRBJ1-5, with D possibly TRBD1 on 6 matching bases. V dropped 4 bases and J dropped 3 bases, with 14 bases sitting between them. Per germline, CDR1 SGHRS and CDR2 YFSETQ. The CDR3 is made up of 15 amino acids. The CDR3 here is CASSSGGQPNQPQHF. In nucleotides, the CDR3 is TGCGCCAGCAGCAGCGGGGGGCAGCCCAATCAGCCCCAGCATTTT.

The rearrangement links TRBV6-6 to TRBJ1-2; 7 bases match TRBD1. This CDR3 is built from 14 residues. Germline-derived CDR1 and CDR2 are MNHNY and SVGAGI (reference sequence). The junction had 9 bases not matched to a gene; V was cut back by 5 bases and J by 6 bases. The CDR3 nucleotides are TGTGCCAGCAGTGGAATGACAGGGTCCGATGGCTACACCTTC. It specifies CASSGMTGSDGYTF.

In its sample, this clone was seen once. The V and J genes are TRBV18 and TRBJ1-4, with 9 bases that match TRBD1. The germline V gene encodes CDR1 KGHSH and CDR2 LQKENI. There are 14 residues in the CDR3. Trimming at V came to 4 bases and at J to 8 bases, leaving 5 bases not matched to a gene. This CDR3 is CASSQTGGGEKLFF. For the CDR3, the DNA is TGTGCCAGCTCACAGACAGGGGGTGGAGAAAAACTGTTTTTT.

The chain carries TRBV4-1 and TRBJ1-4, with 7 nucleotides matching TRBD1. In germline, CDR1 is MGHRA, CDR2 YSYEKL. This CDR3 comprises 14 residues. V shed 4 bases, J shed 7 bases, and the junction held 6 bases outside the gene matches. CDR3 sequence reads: CASSRIRDSEKLFF. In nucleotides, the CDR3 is TGCGCCAGCAGCCGAATCCGGGACAGTGAAAAACTGTTTTTT.

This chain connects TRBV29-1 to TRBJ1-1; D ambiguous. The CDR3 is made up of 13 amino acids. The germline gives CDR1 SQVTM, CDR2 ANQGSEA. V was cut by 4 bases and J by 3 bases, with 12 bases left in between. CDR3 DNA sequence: TGCAGCGTTGGTAGCGGGCGGGACACTGAAGCTTTCTTT. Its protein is CSVGSGRDTEAFF.

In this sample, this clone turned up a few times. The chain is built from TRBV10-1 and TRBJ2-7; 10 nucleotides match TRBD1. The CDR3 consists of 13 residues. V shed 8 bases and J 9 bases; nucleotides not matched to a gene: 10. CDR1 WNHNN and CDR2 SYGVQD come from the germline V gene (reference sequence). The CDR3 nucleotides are TGCGCCAGCTCTCCGGACAGGGGGGCCGGGCAGTACTTC. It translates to CASSPDRGAGQYF.

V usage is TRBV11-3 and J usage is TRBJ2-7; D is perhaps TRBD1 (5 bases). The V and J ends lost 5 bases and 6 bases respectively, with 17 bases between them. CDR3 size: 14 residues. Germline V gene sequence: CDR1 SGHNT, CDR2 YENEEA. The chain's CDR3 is CASSPHPQGGEQYF. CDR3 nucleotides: TGTGCCAGCAGCCCCCACCCCCAGGGTGGCGAGCAGTACTTC.

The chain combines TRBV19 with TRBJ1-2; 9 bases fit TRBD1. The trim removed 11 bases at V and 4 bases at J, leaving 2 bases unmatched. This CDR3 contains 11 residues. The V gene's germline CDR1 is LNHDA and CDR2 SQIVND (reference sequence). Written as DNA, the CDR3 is TGTGCCGGGGACAGGGTCTATGGCTACACCTTC. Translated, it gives CAGDRVYGYTF.